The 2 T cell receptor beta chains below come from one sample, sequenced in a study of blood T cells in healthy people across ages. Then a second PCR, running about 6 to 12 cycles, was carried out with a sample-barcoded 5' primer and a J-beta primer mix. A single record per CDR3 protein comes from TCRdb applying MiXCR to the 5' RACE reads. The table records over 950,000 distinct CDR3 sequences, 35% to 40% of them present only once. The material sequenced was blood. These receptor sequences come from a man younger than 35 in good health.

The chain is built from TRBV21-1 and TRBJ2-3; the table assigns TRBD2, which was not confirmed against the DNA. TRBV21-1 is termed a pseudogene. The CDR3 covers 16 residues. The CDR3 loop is CASSKGGLIFLGTQYF. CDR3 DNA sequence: TGTGCCAGCAGCAAAGGGGGACTCATATTCCTGGGTACGCAGTATTTT.

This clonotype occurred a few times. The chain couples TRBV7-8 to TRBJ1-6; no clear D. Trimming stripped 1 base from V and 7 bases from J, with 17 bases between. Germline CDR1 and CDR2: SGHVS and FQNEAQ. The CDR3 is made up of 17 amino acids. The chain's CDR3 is CASSLGPGPSHNSPLHF. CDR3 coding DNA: TGTGCCAGCAGCTTAGGCCCCGGACCATCACACAATTCACCCCTCCACTTT. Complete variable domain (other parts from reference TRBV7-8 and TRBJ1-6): GAGVSQSPRYKVAKRGQDVALRCDPISGHVSLFWYQQALGQGPEFLTYFQNEAQLDKSGLPSDRFFAERPEGSVSTLKIQRTQQEDSAVYLCASSLGPGPSHNSPLHFGNGTRLTVT.